This entry concerns a single TCR beta chain. This sample is part of a study of OX40 agonist ivuxolimab in advanced cancers. Study in general: With ivuxolimab, an agonistic anti-OX40 (CD134) antibody, patients were treated. Dose-escalation patients' cancers were hepatocellular carcinoma, melanoma, renal cell or head and neck cancer.

Germline CDR1 is SQVTM and CDR2 is ANQGSEA. This CDR3 region has 11 residues. The V gene lost 5 bases and the J gene lost 5 bases, with 9 bases spanning the gap. Sequencing used immunoSEQ multiplex PCR; TCRdb keeps in-frame clones, though not all of them. The repertoire consists of approximately 75,000 clones, with 90% occurring once and the leading ten covering about 0.4%. The TCR was taken from an adult with an advanced solid tumor such as melanoma, head and neck, liver or kidney cancer. The J gene is TRBJ1-1, the V gene TRBV29-1, with D perhaps TRBD1 (6 bases). The sample was CD4+ or CD8+ T cells sorted from blood, taken in a trial of the OX40 agonist ivuxolimab. The CDR3 reads CSVLQGTEAFF. The CDR3 DNA follows: TGCAGCGTTCTACAGGGAACTGAAGCTTTCTTT.